The rows below give T cell receptor beta chains drawn from one sample of a study of blood T cell repertoires in COVID-19. Data came from immunoSEQ multiplex PCR; TCRdb stores just in-frame clones and leaves some out. Found here are hundreds of thousands of clones, 87% of them singletons; the top ten hold around 10%. The sequenced sample consisted of PBMCs or T cells enriched from blood (not recorded which). All receptors come from a woman aged 18 to 35 who had recovered from COVID-19. CDR3s leave out the opening cysteine and the closing phenylalanine or tryptophan. Each record gives: V gene, clone size, D gene, CDR3 protein. The D gene is left open where the match is weak. The listing skips clone size in some rows; elsewhere it reads once, few, many or a size class.

TRBV4-2 NA TRBD2 ASSQTSGGVDTQY
TRBV9 NA NA ASSVGLDSYNEQF
TRBV6-1 NA NA ASSEAAARSYEQY
TRBV27 NA NA ATTDWSSYNEQF
TRBV28 once TRBD1 ASSTLLGDRETYEQY
TRBV7-8 NA NA ASSRDREAEAF
TRBV2 NA NA ASSRLDSNQPQH
TRBV20-1 NA NA SASNTEAF
TRBV28 NA NA ASSSKGRRGYT
TRBV7-9 NA NA ASSLGEIEQY
TRBV19 once NA ASSIHREPYQPQH
TRBV7-2 NA TRBD2 ASSLEAGGRTDTQY
TRBV10-3 NA NA AISDRVGALWSTEAF
TRBV28 many TRBD1 ASISPGGTSTEAF
TRBV6-5 once NA ASSPRGLLGSEAF
TRBV7-2 NA TRBD2 ASRRAGGLKNIQY
TRBV14 NA NA ASSDSGTHGYT
TRBV6-5 NA TRBD1 ASSPNRGDGYT
TRBV18 NA TRBD1 ASSGQTGNGANVLT
TRBV7-9 NA NA ASSYGGTEAF
TRBV9 NA TRBD2 ASSVSGRTGNEQF
TRBV7-9 NA TRBD2 ASSSWTSGNTGELF
TRBV19 NA NA ASSIPPADFLGEETQY
TRBV5-1 once TRBD1 ASSLEAGQGQETQY
TRBV18 NA NA ASSPQRGLSNQPQH
TRBV6-2/TRBV6-3 NA TRBD2 ASSTRTSGGELF
TRBV4-3 NA NA ASSQEGESTDLTT
TRBV28 NA NA ASSLKRSRASYEQY
TRBV7-8 NA TRBD1 ASSRHTGDINEKLF
TRBV28 NA NA ASTNLRLGYT
TRBV9 NA NA ASSVDGAEQF
TRBV25-1 few TRBD1 ASRRGTDSPLH
TRBV7-2 NA TRBD2 ASSSGTSGGPKQF
TRBV28 NA TRBD2 ASRSGGPTDTQY
TRBV3-1/TRBV3-2 NA TRBD1 ASSDTYPEDRGPSIYYNEQF
TRBV2 NA NA ASRSSGGETQY
TRBV19 NA TRBD1 ASSPRTGGRGGYT
TRBV6-1 NA TRBD1 ASSDTGTGGYEQY
TRBV28 NA TRBD1 ASSLLGTGKDTEAF
TRBV5-4 NA NA ASSSTVADYGYT
TRBV27 NA NA ASSLSAGPYGAF
TRBV5-1 NA TRBD1 ASRDRERYLGYGYT
TRBV2 NA NA ASSASGPGTEAF
TRBV19 NA TRBD1 ASSLQDRGLYGYT
TRBV3-1/TRBV3-2 once NA ASSQDRGTFTDTQY
TRBV5-4 NA NA ASSSDSQTQY
TRBV2 NA TRBD2 ASRPGTNKETQY
TRBV5-1 NA TRBD2 ASSLITSGGPYNEQF
TRBV27 NA NA ASSWAGSTDTQY
TRBV10-1 NA NA ASSDPAGCPSGNTEAF